The rows below give T cell receptor beta chains drawn from one sample of a study of T-cell memory formation after mild COVID-19. TCRdb re-called the 5' RACE reads through MiXCR, storing one row per CDR3 protein. The sample holds hundreds of thousands of distinct CDR3 sequences; less than 25% are singletons and the top ten take about an eighth. Sequencing was carried out using PBMCs or a T cell subset sorted from them (not recorded which). These receptors were obtained from an adult woman who had mild COVID-19 (a few samples of this study predate the infection). Cell type and time point are not known. CDR3s include the opening cysteine and the closing phenylalanine or tryptophan. D genes are given only for firm matches. Clone size is shown for a subset of rows, as once, few, many or a class of expanded clone.

>TRBV7-9|TRBD2|TRBJ2-7|.
CASSLASGGPYYEQYF
TGTGCCAGCAGCTTAGCCAGCGGGGGGCCCTACTACGAGCAGTACTTC
>TRBV29-1|.|TRBJ2-5|.
CSVGILAETQYF
TGCAGCGTTGGTATTCTCGCCGAGACCCAGTACTTC
>TRBV7-3|.|TRBJ2-2|.
CASSPSGETGELFF
TGTGCCAGCAGCCCTTCCGGGGAAACCGGGGAGCTGTTTTTT
>TRBV11-3|TRBD1|TRBJ2-7|.
CASSLDLTGMSYEQYF
TGTGCCAGCAGCTTAGACCTGACAGGGATGTCCTACGAGCAGTACTTC
>TRBV7-2|.|TRBJ1-3|.
CASSLRFSGAVGNTIYF
TGTGCCAGCAGCCTTAGGTTTTCAGGGGCCGTGGGAAACACCATATATTTT
>TRBV15|TRBD2|TRBJ2-7|.
CATSRVGSGRANEQYF
TGTGCCACCAGCAGAGTCGGTAGCGGGAGGGCTAACGAGCAGTACTTC
>TRBV27|.|TRBJ1-1|few
CASSFAGPTGEAFF
TGTGCCAGCAGTTTTGCGGGTCCGACGGGTGAAGCTTTCTTT
>TRBV4-3|.|TRBJ1-4|.
CASSLDIQGFNEKLFF
TGCGCCAGCAGCCTAGATATACAGGGATTTAATGAAAAACTGTTTTTT
>TRBV12-3/TRBV12-4|TRBD1|TRBJ2-7|once
CASSPLGQGDYEQYF
TGTGCCAGCAGTCCCCTTGGGCAGGGGGACTACGAGCAGTACTTC
>TRBV5-1|.|TRBJ1-1|.
CASSLAGGRADTEAFF
TGCGCCAGCAGCTTGGCCGGGGGGAGGGCTGACACTGAAGCTTTCTTT
>TRBV19|TRBD1|TRBJ1-1|few
CASSPSGGAGRPEAFF
TGTGCCAGCTCGCCTTCAGGGGGCGCGGGAAGGCCTGAAGCTTTCTTT
>TRBV20-1|TRBD2|TRBJ2-5|.
CSARAIAGGETQYF
TGCAGTGCTAGAGCTATAGCGGGGGGAGAGACCCAGTACTTC
>TRBV5-1|.|TRBJ2-3|many
CASSFNPWGAASTDTQYF
TGCGCCAGCAGCTTCAATCCGTGGGGGGCCGCAAGCACAGATACGCAGTATTTT
>TRBV11-2|.|TRBJ1-4|few
CASSLPRPGGREKLFF
TGTGCCAGCAGCCTCCCGCGACCCGGGGGTAGGGAAAAACTGTTTTTT
>TRBV12-3/TRBV12-4|.|TRBJ1-1|.
CASSPSPRLNTEAFF
TGTGCCAGCAGTCCCAGTCCCCGGTTGAACACTGAAGCTTTCTTT
>TRBV6-5|.|TRBJ2-7|once
CASRTRPLSYRKTGEQYF
TGTGCCAGCAGAACCCGACCCCTTTCGTACCGGAAGACGGGGGAGCAGTACTTC
>TRBV5-1|TRBD2|TRBJ2-2|.
CASSQLAGLNTGELFF
TGCGCCAGCAGCCAACTAGCGGGGCTGAACACCGGGGAGCTGTTTTTT
>TRBV14|TRBD1|TRBJ2-2|few
CASSQGQAGGIGGELFF
TGTGCCAGCAGCCAAGGTCAGGCAGGGGGCATCGGCGGGGAGCTGTTTTTT
>TRBV7-9|.|TRBJ2-7|many
CASSRLGTNYEQYF
TGTGCCAGCAGCCGACTGGGGACAAACTACGAGCAGTACTTC